This is a list of T cell receptor beta chains from one sample in a study of preoperative IRX-2 immunotherapy in early breast cancer. TCRdb's copy holds only in-frame clones and misses some; the assay was immunoSEQ multiplex PCR. The data hold under 40,000 clones, with 85% to 90% observed a single time. The material sequenced was tumor tissue, taken after IRX-2 immunotherapy. The receptors originated from a human donor with breast cancer. Each CDR3 is given with its conserved first and last residue. A D gene is named only where the DNA matches it firmly. Size is omitted from some rows. Given values are once, few, many or a class for expanded clones.

D gene	V gene	J gene	clone size	CDR3 protein	CDR3 DNA
TRBD1	TRBV6-8	TRBJ2-5	once	CATAGGNFETQYF	TGTGCCACCGCAGGGGGCAATTTTGAGACCCAGTACTTC
TRBD2	TRBV6-8	TRBJ2-1	few	CASSKSSGVNEQFF	TGTGCCAGCAGCAAATCTAGCGGGGTCAATGAGCAGTTCTTC
NA	TRBV30	TRBJ1-2	once	CAWSAARDRLLSYTF	TGTGCCTGGAGCGCAGCCAGGGATAGGCTTCTGAGCTACACCTTC
TRBD2	TRBV11-3	TRBJ2-3	NA	CASSLGTSGRTDTQYF	TGTGCCAGCAGCTTAGGGACTAGCGGACGCACAGATACGCAGTATTTT
NA	TRBV1	TRBJ1-2	NA	CASSPTTATNYGYTF	TGCGCCAGCAGCCCGACGACAGCTACTAACTATGGCTACACCTTC
TRBD2	TRBV18	TRBJ2-1	NA	CASSPPGLAGGNNEQFF	TGTGCCAGCTCACCCCCCGGACTAGCGGGGGGTAACAATGAGCAGTTCTTC
NA	TRBV11-3	TRBJ2-3	NA	CASSLPTSLYAQYF	TGTGCCAGCAGCTTGCCGACTAGTCTGTACGCGCAGTATTTT
TRBD1	TRBV6-8	TRBJ1-4	once	CASSYPRGRGEKLFF	TGTGCCAGCAGTTACCCGAGGGGGCGCGGAGAAAAACTGTTTTTT
TRBD1	TRBV12-5	TRBJ2-6	NA	CASKRQGAGANVLTF	TGTGCCAGCAAACGACAGGGGGCTGGGGCCAACGTCCTGACTTTC
NA	TRBV7-6	TRBJ1-4	NA	CASSPDINSNEKLFF	TGTGCCAGCAGCCCAGACATCAACTCTAATGAAAAACTGTTTTTT
TRBD1	TRBV6-8	TRBJ2-7	NA	CASRGVPGQGGYEQYF	TGTGCCAGCAGAGGGGTGCCGGGACAGGGGGGATACGAGCAGTACTTC
TRBD1	TRBV7-1	TRBJ2-3	few	CASSFTGGDDTQYF	TGTGCCAGCAGCTTCACAGGGGGTGACGATACGCAGTATTTT
NA	TRBV18	TRBJ2-1	NA	CASRSLKNNEQFF	TGTGCCAGCCGATCTCTCAAGAACAATGAGCAGTTCTTC
NA	TRBV29-1	TRBJ1-1	NA	CSVVQGANTEAFF	TGCAGCGTTGTTCAGGGCGCGAACACTGAAGCTTTCTTT
TRBD2	TRBV11-3	TRBJ2-3	NA	CASSGRLAGGVGPDTQYF	TGTGCCAGCAGCGGCCGACTAGCGGGAGGAGTGGGGCCAGATACGCAGTATTTT
NA	TRBV6-8	TRBJ2-1	NA	CASSKGLRGERNEQFF	TGTGCCAGCAGTAAAGGTCTGCGGGGTGAGCGGAATGAGCAGTTCTTC
TRBD1	TRBV19	TRBJ2-7	NA	CASSKTGQFSYEQYF	TGTGCCAGTAGTAAGACGGGACAGTTTTCCTACGAGCAGTACTTC
TRBD1	TRBV7-7	TRBJ1-4	NA	CASSRTGGLEKLFF	TGTGCCAGCAGCCGGACAGGGGGCCTTGAAAAACTGTTTTTT
NA	TRBV12-5	TRBJ1-2	NA	CASSGWTGLDGYTF	TGTGCTAGCAGTGGATGGACGGGCTTGGATGGCTACACCTTC
NA	TRBV19	TRBJ1-2	NA	CASSMTDGLGYGYTF	TGTGCCAGTAGTATGACTGACGGACTTGGCTATGGCTACACCTTC
TRBD1	TRBV6-8	TRBJ1-6	NA	CASRAGTGAFNSPLHF	TGTGCCAGCAGGGCCGGGACAGGGGCTTTTAATTCACCCCTCCACTTT
NA	TRBV11-3	TRBJ1-1	NA	CASSFDSLRTEAFF	TGTGCCAGCAGCTTCGACAGTTTGCGCACTGAAGCTTTCTTT
NA	TRBV7-8	TRBJ1-2	NA	CASSLALGAGYTF	TGTGCCAGCAGCTTAGCGCTAGGGGCTGGCTACACCTTC
TRBD1	TRBV5-1	TRBJ1-6	NA	CASSSGTDHDNSPLHF	TGCGCCAGCAGCTCAGGGACAGATCACGATAATTCACCCCTCCACTTT
NA	TRBV6-8	TRBJ1-6	NA	CASRGPYNSPLHF	TGTGCCAGCAGGGGGCCCTATAATTCACCCCTCCACTTT